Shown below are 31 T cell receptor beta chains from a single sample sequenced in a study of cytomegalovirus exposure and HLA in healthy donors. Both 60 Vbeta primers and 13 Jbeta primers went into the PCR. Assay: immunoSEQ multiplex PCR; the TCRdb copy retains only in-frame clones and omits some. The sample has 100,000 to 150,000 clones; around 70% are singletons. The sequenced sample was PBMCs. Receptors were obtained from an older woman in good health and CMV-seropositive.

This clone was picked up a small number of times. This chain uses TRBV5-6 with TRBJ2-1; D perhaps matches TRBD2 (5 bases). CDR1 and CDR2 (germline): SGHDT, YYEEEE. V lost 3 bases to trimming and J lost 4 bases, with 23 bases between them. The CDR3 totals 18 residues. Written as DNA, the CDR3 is TGTGCCAGCAGCTCGAATTGGGAGCGTGTCATGCCTTACAATGAGCAGTTCTTC. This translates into CASSSNWERVMPYNEQFF.

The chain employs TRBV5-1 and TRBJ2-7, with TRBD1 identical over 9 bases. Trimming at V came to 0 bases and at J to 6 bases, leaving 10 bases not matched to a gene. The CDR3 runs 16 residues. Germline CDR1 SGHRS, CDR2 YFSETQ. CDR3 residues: CASSLGPTGTGSEQYF. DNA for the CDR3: TGCGCCAGCAGCTTGGGTCCCACCGGGACAGGGAGCGAGCAGTACTTC.

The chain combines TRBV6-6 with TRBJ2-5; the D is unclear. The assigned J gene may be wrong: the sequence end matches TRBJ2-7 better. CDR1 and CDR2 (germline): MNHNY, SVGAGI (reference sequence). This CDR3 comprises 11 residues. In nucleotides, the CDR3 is TGTGCCAGCAGTGAAATCTACGAGCAGTACTTC. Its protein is CASSEIYEQYF.

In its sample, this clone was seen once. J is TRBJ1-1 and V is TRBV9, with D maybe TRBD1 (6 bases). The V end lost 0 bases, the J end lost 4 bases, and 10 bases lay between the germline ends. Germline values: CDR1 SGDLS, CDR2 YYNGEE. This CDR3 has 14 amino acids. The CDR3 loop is CASSVGTDTTEAFF. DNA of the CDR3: TGTGCCAGCAGCGTAGGGACAGACACCACTGAAGCTTTCTTT. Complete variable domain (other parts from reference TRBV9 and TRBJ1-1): DSGVTQTPKHLITATGQRVTLRCSPRSGDLSVYWYQQSLDQGLQFLIQYYNGEERAKGNILERFSAQQFPDLHSELNLSSLELGDSALYFCASSVGTDTTEAFFGQGTRLTVV.

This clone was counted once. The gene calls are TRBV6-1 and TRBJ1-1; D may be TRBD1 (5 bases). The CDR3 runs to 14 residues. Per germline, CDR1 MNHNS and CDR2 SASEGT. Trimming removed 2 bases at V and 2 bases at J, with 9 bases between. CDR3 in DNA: TGTGCCAGCAGTGAATACCAGGGAAACACTGAAGCTTTCTTT. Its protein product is CASSEYQGNTEAFF.

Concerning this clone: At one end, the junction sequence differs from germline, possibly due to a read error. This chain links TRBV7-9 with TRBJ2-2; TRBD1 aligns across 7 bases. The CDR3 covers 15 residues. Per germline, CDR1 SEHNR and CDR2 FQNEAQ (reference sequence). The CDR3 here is CASSLVTGNIGELFF. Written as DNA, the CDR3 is TGTGCCAGCAGCTTAGTGACAGGGAACATCGGGGAGCTGTTTTTT.

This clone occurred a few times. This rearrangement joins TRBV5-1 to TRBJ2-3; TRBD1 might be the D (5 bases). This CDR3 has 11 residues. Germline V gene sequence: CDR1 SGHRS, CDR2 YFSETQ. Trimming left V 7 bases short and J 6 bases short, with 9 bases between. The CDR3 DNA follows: TGCGCCAGCGCAGCAGGGGATACGCAGTATTTT. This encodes CASAAGDTQYF.

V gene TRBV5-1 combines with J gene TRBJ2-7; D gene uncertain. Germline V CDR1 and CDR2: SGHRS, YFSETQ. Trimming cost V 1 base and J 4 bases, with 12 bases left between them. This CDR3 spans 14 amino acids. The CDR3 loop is CASSLQASQYEQYF. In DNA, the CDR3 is TGCGCCAGCAGCTTGCAGGCCAGTCAATACGAGCAGTACTTC.

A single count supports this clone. The CDR3, as DNA: TGTGCCAGCAGTGAAGGGCCTCCAGGCGTAGGCTATGGCTACACCTTC. It yields the protein CASSEGPPGVGYGYTF. This chain links TRBV2 with TRBJ1-2; D gene ambiguous. V was clipped by 1 base and J by 4 bases, with 16 bases between them. In germline, CDR1 is SNHLY, CDR2 FYNNEI. The CDR3 extends over 16 amino acids.

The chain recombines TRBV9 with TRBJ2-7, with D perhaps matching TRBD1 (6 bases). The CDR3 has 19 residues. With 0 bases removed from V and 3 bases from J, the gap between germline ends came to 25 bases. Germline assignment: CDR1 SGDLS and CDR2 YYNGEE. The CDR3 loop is CASSVVDETSGGEDYEQYF. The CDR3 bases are TGTGCCAGCAGCGTAGTGGATGAGACGTCTGGGGGCGAGGACTACGAGCAGTACTTC.

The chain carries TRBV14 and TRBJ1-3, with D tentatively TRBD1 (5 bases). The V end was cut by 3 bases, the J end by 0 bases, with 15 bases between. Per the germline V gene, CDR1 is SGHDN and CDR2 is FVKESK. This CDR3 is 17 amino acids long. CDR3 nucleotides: TGTGCCAGCAGCCATGGGGCAGCCTTCTTCTCTGGAAACACCATATATTTT. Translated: CASSHGAAFFSGNTIYF.

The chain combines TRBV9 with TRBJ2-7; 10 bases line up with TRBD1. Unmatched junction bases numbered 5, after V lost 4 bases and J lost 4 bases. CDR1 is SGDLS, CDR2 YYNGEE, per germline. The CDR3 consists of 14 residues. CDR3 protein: CASSSGTGAYEQYF. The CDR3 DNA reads TGTGCCAGCAGCTCCGGGACAGGGGCTTACGAGCAGTACTTC.

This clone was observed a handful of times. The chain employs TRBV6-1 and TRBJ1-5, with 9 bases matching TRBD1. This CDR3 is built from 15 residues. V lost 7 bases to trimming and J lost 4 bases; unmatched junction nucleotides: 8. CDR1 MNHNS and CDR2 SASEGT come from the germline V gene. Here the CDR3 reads CASITGTGWNQPQHF. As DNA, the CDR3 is TGTGCCAGCATCACCGGGACAGGGTGGAATCAGCCCCAGCATTTT.

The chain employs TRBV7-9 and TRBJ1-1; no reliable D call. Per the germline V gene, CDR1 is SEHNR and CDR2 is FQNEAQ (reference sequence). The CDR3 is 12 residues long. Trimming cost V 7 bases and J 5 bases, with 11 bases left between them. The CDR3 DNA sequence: TGTGCCAGCACCCCGGGAGGGACTGAAGCTTTCTTT. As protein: CASTPGGTEAFF.

In nucleotides, the CDR3 is TGCGCCAGCAGCCAGGAGAACTCCTACGAGCAGTACTTC. It is translated as CASSQENSYEQYF. The rearrangement links TRBV4-1 to TRBJ2-7, with D unclear. The CDR3 is 13 residues long. Trimming pared 3 bases from V and 0 bases from J, leaving 6 bases between. CDR1 is MGHRA and CDR2 is YSYEKL in the germline V gene.

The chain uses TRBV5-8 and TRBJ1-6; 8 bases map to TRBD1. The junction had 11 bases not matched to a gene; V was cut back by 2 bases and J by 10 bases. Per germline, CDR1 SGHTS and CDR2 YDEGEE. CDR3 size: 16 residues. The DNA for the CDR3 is TGTGCCAGCAGCTTTGGACAGGGAGCGTGGGCCTCACCCCTCCACTTT. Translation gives CASSFGQGAWASPLHF.

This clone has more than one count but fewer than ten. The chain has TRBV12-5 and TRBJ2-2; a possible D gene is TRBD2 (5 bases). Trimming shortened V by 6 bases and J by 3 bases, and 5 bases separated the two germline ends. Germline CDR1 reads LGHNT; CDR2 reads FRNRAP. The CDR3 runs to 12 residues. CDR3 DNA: TGTGCTAGTGGGAGGGACACCGGGGAGCTGTTTTTT. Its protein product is CASGRDTGELFF.

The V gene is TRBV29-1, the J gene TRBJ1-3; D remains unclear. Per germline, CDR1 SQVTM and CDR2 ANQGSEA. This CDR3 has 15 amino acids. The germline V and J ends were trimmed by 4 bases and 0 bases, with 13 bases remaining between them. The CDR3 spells CSVVQAPSSGNTIYF. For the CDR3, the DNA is TGCAGCGTTGTCCAGGCGCCCAGCTCTGGAAACACCATATATTTT.

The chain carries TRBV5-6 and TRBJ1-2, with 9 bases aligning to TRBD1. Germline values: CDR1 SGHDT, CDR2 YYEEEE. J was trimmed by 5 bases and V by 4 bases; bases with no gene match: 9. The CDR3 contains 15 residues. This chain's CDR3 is CASSGRDRARYGYTF. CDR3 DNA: TGTGCCAGCAGCGGCCGGGACAGGGCCCGGTATGGCTACACCTTC.

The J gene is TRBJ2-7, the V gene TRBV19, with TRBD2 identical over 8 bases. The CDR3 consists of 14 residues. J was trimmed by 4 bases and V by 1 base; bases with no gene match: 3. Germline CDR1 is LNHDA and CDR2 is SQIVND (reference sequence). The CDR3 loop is CASSIAPSGYEQYF. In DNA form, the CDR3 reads TGTGCCAGTAGTATAGCCCCTAGCGGGTACGAGCAGTACTTC.

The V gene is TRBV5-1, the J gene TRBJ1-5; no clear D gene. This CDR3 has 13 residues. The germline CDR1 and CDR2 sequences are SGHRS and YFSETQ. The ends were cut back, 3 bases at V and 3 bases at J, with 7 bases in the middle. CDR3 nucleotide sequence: TGCGCCAGCAGCTCGGACTTCAATCAGCCCCAGCATTTT. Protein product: CASSSDFNQPQHF.

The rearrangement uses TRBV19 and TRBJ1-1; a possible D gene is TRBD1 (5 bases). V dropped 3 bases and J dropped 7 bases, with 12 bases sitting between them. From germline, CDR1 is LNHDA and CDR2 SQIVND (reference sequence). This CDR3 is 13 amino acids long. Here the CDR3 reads CASSMGRGGEAFF. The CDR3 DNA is TGTGCCAGTAGTATGGGAAGGGGTGGTGAAGCTTTCTTT. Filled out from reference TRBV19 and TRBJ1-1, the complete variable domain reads DGGITQSPKYLFRKEGQNVTLSCEQNLNHDAMYWYRQDPGQGLRLIYYSQIVNDFQKGDIAEGYSVSREKKESFPLTVTSAQKNPTAFYLCASSMGRGGEAFFGQGTRLTVV.

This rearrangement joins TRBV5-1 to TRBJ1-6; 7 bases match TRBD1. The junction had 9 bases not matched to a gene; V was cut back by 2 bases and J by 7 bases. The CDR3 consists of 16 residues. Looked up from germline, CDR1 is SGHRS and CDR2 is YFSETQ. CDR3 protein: CASSFSVGTENSPLHF. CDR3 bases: TGCGCCAGCAGCTTCAGTGTGGGGACAGAAAATTCACCCCTCCACTTT. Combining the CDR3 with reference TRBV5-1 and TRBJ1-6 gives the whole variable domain KAGVTQTPRYLIKTRGQQVTLSCSPISGHRSVSWYQQTPGQGLQFLFEYFSETQRNKGNFPGRFSGRQFSNSRSEMNVSTLELGDSALYLCASSFSVGTENSPLHFGNGTRLTVT.

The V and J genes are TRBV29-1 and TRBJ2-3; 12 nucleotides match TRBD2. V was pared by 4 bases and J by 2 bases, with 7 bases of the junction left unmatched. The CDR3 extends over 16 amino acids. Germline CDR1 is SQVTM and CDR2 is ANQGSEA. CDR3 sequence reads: CSVGPTSGGFTDTQYF. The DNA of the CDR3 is TGCAGCGTTGGTCCCACTAGCGGGGGGTTCACAGATACGCAGTATTTT.

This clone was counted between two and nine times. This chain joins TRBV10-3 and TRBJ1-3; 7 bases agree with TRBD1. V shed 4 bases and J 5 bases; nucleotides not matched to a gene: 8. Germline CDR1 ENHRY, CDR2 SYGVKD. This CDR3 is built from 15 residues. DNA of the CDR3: TGTGCCATCAGTGGGACAGGCCCGGGGAGAAACACCATATATTTT. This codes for CAISGTGPGRNTIYF.

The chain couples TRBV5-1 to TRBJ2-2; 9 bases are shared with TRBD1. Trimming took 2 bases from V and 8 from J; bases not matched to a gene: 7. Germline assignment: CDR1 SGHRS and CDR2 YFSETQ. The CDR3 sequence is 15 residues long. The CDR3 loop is CASSFSGQGLGELFF. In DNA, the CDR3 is TGCGCCAGCAGCTTCTCCGGACAGGGGTTGGGGGAGCTGTTTTTT. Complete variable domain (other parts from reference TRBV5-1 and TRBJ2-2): KAGVTQTPRYLIKTRGQQVTLSCSPISGHRSVSWYQQTPGQGLQFLFEYFSETQRNKGNFPGRFSGRQFSNSRSEMNVSTLELGDSALYLCASSFSGQGLGELFFGEGSRLTVL.

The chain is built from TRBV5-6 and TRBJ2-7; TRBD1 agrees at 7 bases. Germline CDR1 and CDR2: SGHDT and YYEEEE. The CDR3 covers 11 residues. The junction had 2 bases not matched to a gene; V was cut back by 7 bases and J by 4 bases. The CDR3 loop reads CASAQGYEQYF. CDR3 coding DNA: TGTGCCAGCGCACAGGGGTACGAGCAGTACTTC.

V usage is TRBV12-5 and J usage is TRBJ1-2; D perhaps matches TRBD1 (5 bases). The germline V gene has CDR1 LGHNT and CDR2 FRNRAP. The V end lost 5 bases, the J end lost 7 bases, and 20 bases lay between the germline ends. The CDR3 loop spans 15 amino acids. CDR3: CASGPSSGKGLGYTF. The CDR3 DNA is TGTGCTAGTGGTCCCAGTTCAGGGAAGGGTCTTGGCTACACCTTC.

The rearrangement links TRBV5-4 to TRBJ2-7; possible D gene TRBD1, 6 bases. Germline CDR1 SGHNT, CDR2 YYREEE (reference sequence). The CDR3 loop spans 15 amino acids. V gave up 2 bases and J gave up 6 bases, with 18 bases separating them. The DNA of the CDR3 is TGTGCCAGCAGCTTCAAAACAGGGCTGGAACTCGAGCAGTACTTC. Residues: CASSFKTGLELEQYF.

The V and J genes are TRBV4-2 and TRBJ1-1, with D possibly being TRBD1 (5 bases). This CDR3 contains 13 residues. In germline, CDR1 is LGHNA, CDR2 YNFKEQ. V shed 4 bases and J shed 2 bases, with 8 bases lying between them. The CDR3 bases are TGTGCCAGCAGCCGCGACAGTAACACTGAAGCTTTCTTT. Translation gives CASSRDSNTEAFF.

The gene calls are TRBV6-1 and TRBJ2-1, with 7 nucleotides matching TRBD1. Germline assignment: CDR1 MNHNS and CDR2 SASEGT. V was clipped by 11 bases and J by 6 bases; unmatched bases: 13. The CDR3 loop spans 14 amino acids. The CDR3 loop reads CAVLGTALFNEQFF. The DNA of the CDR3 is TGTGCCGTCCTGGGGACAGCCCTTTTCAATGAGCAGTTCTTC.